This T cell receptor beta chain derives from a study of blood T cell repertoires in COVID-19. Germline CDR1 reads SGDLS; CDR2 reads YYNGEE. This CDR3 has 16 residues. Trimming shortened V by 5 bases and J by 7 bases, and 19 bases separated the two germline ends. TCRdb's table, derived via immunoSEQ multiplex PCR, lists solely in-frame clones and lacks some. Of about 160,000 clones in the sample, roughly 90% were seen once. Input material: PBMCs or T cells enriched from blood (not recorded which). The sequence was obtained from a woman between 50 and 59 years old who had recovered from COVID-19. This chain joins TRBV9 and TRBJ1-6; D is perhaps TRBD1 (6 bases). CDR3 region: CASRRGGRGDNSPLHF. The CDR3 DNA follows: TGTGCCAGCAGGAGGGGGGGCAGGGGAGACAATTCACCCCTCCACTTT.